The 22 T cell receptor beta chains presented below share a single source sample, sequenced in a study of metastatic and nonmetastatic thyroid tumors. No treatment of any kind had been given to any patient before thyroid surgery. TCRdb re-analyzed the PCR reads using MiXCR. The table shows 15,000 or so clones, with roughly 24% occurring only once. Sequenced: tumor tissue. These receptors were obtained from a female donor with papillary thyroid cancer or a benign thyroid nodule (not recorded which). Some clones in this sample may be carry-over from other donors' samples.

This clone was observed many times. The CDR3 region is CASNKGTLRSLNTEAFF. The CDR3 coding sequence is TGTGCCAGCAACAAAGGGACCCTCCGGTCGTTGAACACTGAAGCTTTCTTT. This chain connects TRBV28 to TRBJ1-1; D may be TRBD1 (5 bases). Germline CDR1 MDHEN, CDR2 SYDVKM. The CDR3 contains 17 residues. Trimming pared 7 bases from V and 0 bases from J, leaving 21 bases between.

This clone was counted a few times. The chain carries TRBV10-3 and TRBJ2-7; maybe TRBD1 (5 bases). Trimming left V 5 bases short and J 7 bases short, with 12 bases between. This CDR3 comprises 12 residues. Germline V gene data show CDR1 as ENHRY and CDR2 as SYGVKD. CDR3 in amino acids: CAISKADREQYF. CDR3 DNA sequence: TGTGCCATCAGTAAGGCCGACAGAGAGCAGTACTTC.

This clone was seen at least ten times. The V call is TRBV7-2, the J call TRBJ1-2, with 10 bases lining up with TRBD1. V trimming: 1 base; J trimming: 0 bases; junction bases outside the gene matches: 8. There are 18 residues in the CDR3. The germline V gene encodes CDR1 SGHTA and CDR2 FQGNSA. CDR3 in DNA: TGTGCCAGCAGCTTAGGCGCGGGACAGGGGTTAGCTAACTATGGCTACACCTTC. Translation: CASSLGAGQGLANYGYTF.

This clone was observed at least ten times. The V call is TRBV19, the J call TRBJ2-1; possibly TRBD2 for D (5 bases). The CDR3 totals 16 residues. Germline CDR1 reads LNHDA; CDR2 reads SQIVND (reference sequence). Trimming removed 5 bases from V and 3 bases from J, with 17 bases in between. The CDR3, as DNA: TGTGCCAGTAGTCCAAGAAAGCGGAGATTCTACAATGAGCAGTTCTTC. Translated: CASSPRKRRFYNEQFF.

V is TRBV4-2 and J is TRBJ2-3; no definite D call. This CDR3 has 14 amino acids. Germline V gene lookup returns CDR1 LGHNA and CDR2 YNFKEQ. Trimming took 4 bases from V and 7 from J, leaving 15 bases between them. The CDR3 coding sequence is TGTGCCAGCAGCCCGCAGGTGATGGTATATACGCAGTATTTT. This sequence encodes CASSPQVMVYTQYF.

This clone was detected many times. The gene calls are TRBV20-1 and TRBJ1-3; TRBD1 is a possible D gene (5 bases). From germline, CDR1 is DFQATT and CDR2 SNEGSKA (reference sequence). V gave up 4 bases and J gave up 1 base, with 8 bases separating them. The length of the CDR3 is 13 residues. CDR3: CSAIGTSGNTIYF. The CDR3 DNA reads TGCAGTGCTATCGGGACGTCTGGAAACACCATATATTTT.

The chain couples TRBV20-1 to TRBJ2-7; the match to TRBD1 covers 8 bases. V was clipped by 5 bases and J by 7 bases; unmatched bases: 13. This CDR3 contains 14 residues. The V gene's germline CDR1 is DFQATT and CDR2 SNEGSKA (reference sequence). The CDR3 nucleotides are TGCAGTGCTCAAACATCCGGGACAGGCAGAGAGCAGTACTTC. Its translation is CSAQTSGTGREQYF.

The sample holds many counts of this clone. This chain links TRBV6-1 with TRBJ1-5, with D possibly TRBD1 on 6 matching bases. The germline V and J ends were trimmed by 5 bases and 3 bases, with 14 bases remaining between them. Germline-derived CDR1 and CDR2 are MNHNS and SASEGT. The CDR3 length is 15 residues. CDR3 residues: CASSSGTPFNQPQHF. The DNA of the CDR3 is TGTGCCAGCAGTTCCGGGACACCCTTCAATCAGCCCCAGCATTTT.

This chain connects TRBV7-2 to TRBJ1-2; a weak D match, TRBD1 (6 bases). CDR1 and CDR2 (germline): SGHTA, FQGNSA. Trimming left V 7 bases short and J 8 bases short, with 17 bases between. This CDR3 comprises 13 residues. The CDR3 coding sequence is TGTGCCAGCACCCTAGGGGGGGTATGGGGCTACACCTTC. Translated, it gives CASTLGGVWGYTF.

This clone was detected only a few times. The genes are TRBV6-2 or TRBV6-3 and TRBJ1-2, with D uncertain. CDR1 is MNHEY, CDR2 SVGEGT, per germline. Between the trimmed V and J ends, which lost 7 bases and 0 bases, there was a span of 18 bases. The CDR3 contains 16 residues. CDR3 nucleotide sequence: TGTGCCAGCACCTACCGTCGCGAGGGTCCTAACTATGGCTACACCTTC. Protein product: CASTYRREGPNYGYTF.

This clone showed up many times. A much bigger clone sits one base away, suggesting this may be a read error. A read error is likely, as this CDR3 ends without the conserved phenylalanine or tryptophan. This chain connects TRBV6-1 to TRBJ2-7, with a tentative D call TRBD1 (6 bases). The CDR3 runs 12 residues. CDR1 and CDR2 (germline): MNHNS, SASEGT. V shed 5 bases and J shed 3 bases, with 8 bases lying between them. CDR3 DNA sequence: TGTGCCAGCAGTCCAGGGGTCTACGAGCAGTACTCC. Its protein product is CASSPGVYEQYS.

This clone was recorded a few times. This chain connects TRBV12-3 or TRBV12-4 to TRBJ1-2; a possible D gene is TRBD1 (5 bases). V was shortened by 3 bases and J by 8 bases, with 16 bases between the two germline ends. The CDR3 is 14 amino acids. Written as DNA, the CDR3 is TGTGCCAGCAGTTTCCGGGGCAGGGCTTCGGGCTACACCTTC. It specifies CASSFRGRASGYTF.

This clone is judged medium-sized. V and J are TRBV2 and TRBJ1-2; TRBD1 aligns across 10 bases. CDR1 SNHLY and CDR2 FYNNEI come from the germline V gene. With V trimmed by 1 base and J by 4 bases, 0 bases remained unmatched. The CDR3 contains 14 residues. The CDR3 region has the DNA TGTGCCAGCAGTGAAGGGACAGGGGGCTATGGCTACACCTTC. This gives the protein CASSEGTGGYGYTF. Combining the CDR3 with reference TRBV2 and TRBJ1-2 gives the whole variable domain EPEVTQTPSHQVTQMGQEVILRCVPISNHLYFYWYRQILGQKVEFLVSFYNNEISEKSEIFDDQFSVERPDGSNFTLKIRSTKLEDSAMYFCASSEGTGGYGYTFGSGTRLTVV.

This clone was recorded many times. The J gene is TRBJ1-4, the V gene TRBV12-5; D perhaps matches TRBD1 (6 bases). This CDR3 has 14 amino acids. Germline V lookup: CDR1 LGHNT, CDR2 FRNRAP. V shed 8 bases and J shed 0 bases, with 10 bases lying between them. CDR3 residues: CASWTDATNEKLFF. CDR3 nucleotide sequence: TGTGCTAGTTGGACAGATGCAACTAATGAAAAACTGTTTTTT.

The table lists this clone with many counts. The J gene is TRBJ1-1, the V gene TRBV4-2; tentative D call: TRBD1 (5 bases). Per the germline V gene, CDR1 is LGHNA and CDR2 is YNFKEQ. Trimming shortened V by 0 bases and J by 3 bases, and 8 bases separated the two germline ends. The CDR3 has 14 amino acids. CDR3 DNA: TGTGCCAGCAGCCAAGAGGGACGGGACACTGAAGCTTTCTTT. It specifies CASSQEGRDTEAFF.

This clone was seen at least ten times. The CDR3 reads CASSPGVDRSAGNTIYF. The CDR3 DNA follows: TGTGCCAGCAGTCCCGGTGTAGATCGGTCGGCTGGAAACACCATATATTTT. This rearrangement joins TRBV12-3 or TRBV12-4 to TRBJ1-3; D is uncertain. Trimming shortened V by 5 bases and J by 2 bases, and 19 bases separated the two germline ends. This CDR3 has 17 amino acids.

V usage is TRBV27 and J usage is TRBJ2-7; D is possibly TRBD2 (7 bases). CDR1 MNHEY and CDR2 SMNVEV come from the germline V gene (reference sequence). Trimming cost V 3 bases and J 0 bases, with 18 bases left between them. The CDR3 extends over 17 amino acids. CDR3 DNA sequence: TGTGCCAGCAGTTTGGCCCATCAGGGAGGGGGCTCCTACGAGCAGTACTTC. It codes for CASSLAHQGGGSYEQYF.

CDR3 residues: CSARAGRGEETQYF. CDR3 bases: TGCAGTGCTAGAGCGGGGCGGGGTGAAGAGACCCAGTACTTC. This sequence joins TRBV20-1 and TRBJ2-5, with D possibly TRBD2 on 6 matching bases. V lost 1 base, J lost 3 bases, and 12 bases lay in between. CDR1 and CDR2 (germline): DFQATT, SNEGSKA (reference sequence). The CDR3 runs to 14 residues.

This clone was found many times. V usage is TRBV7-9 and J usage is TRBJ2-5; TRBD1 matches 7 bases. The length of the CDR3 is 14 residues. V trimming: 1 base; J trimming: 5 bases; junction bases outside the gene matches: 4. Germline CDR1 SEHNR, CDR2 FQNEAQ (reference sequence). The CDR3 coding sequence is TGTGCCAGCAGCTTAGGACAGGGTTGGGAGACCCAGTACTTC. Translation: CASSLGQGWETQYF.

This clone is categorized as medium-sized. The DNA of the CDR3 is TGTGCCAGTAGTATAGCCGGGACAGCTGGAAACACCATATATTTT. This translates into CASSIAGTAGNTIYF. This chain links TRBV19 with TRBJ1-3; 7 nucleotides align to TRBD1. This CDR3 contains 15 residues. V was clipped by 1 base and J by 2 bases; unmatched bases: 2. Germline loops: CDR1 LNHDA, CDR2 SQIVND (reference sequence). The entire variable domain, with the rest obtained from reference TRBV19 and TRBJ1-3, is as follows: DGGITQSPKYLFRKEGQNVTLSCEQNLNHDAMYWYRQDPGQGLRLIYYSQIVNDFQKGDIAEGYSVSREKKESFPLTVTSAQKNPTAFYLCASSIAGTAGNTIYFGEGSWLTVV.

The chain recombines TRBV6-1 with TRBJ1-5, with D tentatively TRBD1 (5 bases). With 6 bases removed from V and 6 bases from J, the gap between germline ends came to 21 bases. The CDR3 extends over 16 amino acids. Germline V CDR1 and CDR2: MNHNS, SASEGT. CDR3 in DNA: TGTGCCAGCAGATTTGAGGGGCCCCAGGTAGGTCAGCCCCAGCATTTT. It specifies CASRFEGPQVGQPQHF.

Regarding this clone: Sequence at one end of the junction differs from germline and may be a read error. This chain links TRBV4-1 with TRBJ2-1, with D unclear. This CDR3 has 12 amino acids. The V gene's germline CDR1 is MGHRA and CDR2 YSYEKL. CDR3 sequence (DNA): TGCGCCAGCAGCCAAGTGGCCGAGATGCAGTTATTC. Encoded protein: CASSQVAEMQLF.